One and the same sample provided the 32 T cell receptor beta chains below, sequenced in a study of blood T cell repertoires in COVID-19 (dated by TCRdb to the early 2020s). Library preparation used the immunoSEQ multiplex PCR assay. Imported from immuneACCESS, the table was reduced by TCRdb to in-frame sequences with V and J called. These copies leave out some clones; in studies compared against another copy, an unresolved V gene accounts for under half, and the cause of the remainder is not known. For this sample there are 200,000 to 250,000 clones; about 86% appear just once. Jointly, the top ten make up roughly 6.3% of the sample. The specimen was peripheral blood. These receptors all come from a man aged 55 to 70 with acute or convalescent COVID-19.

The chain is built from TRBV19 and TRBJ2-1; the D is unclear. Germline V CDR1 and CDR2: LNHDA, SQIVND (reference sequence). The CDR3 extends over 14 amino acids. V was pared by 1 base and J by 8 bases, with 12 bases between. CDR3 sequence reads: CASSIVSLGDEQFF. The CDR3, as DNA: TGTGCCAGTAGTATAGTCTCCCTAGGCGATGAGCAGTTCTTC.

This clone was detected only once. V and J are TRBV6-6 and TRBJ2-7, with D maybe TRBD1 (6 bases). Trimming took 2 bases from V and 2 from J, leaving 10 bases between them. Germline V gene sequence: CDR1 MNHNY, CDR2 SVGAGI (reference sequence). The CDR3 is 14 residues long. CDR3 residues: CASSYRDMPYEQYF. CDR3 nucleotides: TGTGCCAGCAGTTACCGGGACATGCCCTACGAGCAGTACTTC.

This rearrangement joins TRBV29-1 to TRBJ1-2, with TRBD1 matching 10 bases. Unmatched junction bases numbered 9, after V lost 6 bases and J lost 8 bases. This CDR3 is 13 amino acids long. Per the germline V gene, CDR1 is SQVTM and CDR2 is ANQGSEA. CDR3 in amino acids: CSVTGTGVGGYTF. DNA for the CDR3: TGCAGCGTGACCGGGACAGGGGTAGGGGGCTACACCTTC.

This CDR3 reads CASSPTTGIQETQYF. The DNA for the CDR3 is TGTGCCAGCAGTCCTACGACAGGGATCCAAGAGACCCAGTACTTC. This sequence joins TRBV28 and TRBJ2-5; 7 bases are shared with TRBD1. The CDR3 is 15 residues long. Germline assignment: CDR1 MDHEN and CDR2 SYDVKM. V was clipped by 5 bases and J by 1 base; unmatched bases: 7.

This chain links TRBV7-2 with TRBJ2-7; D may be TRBD2 (6 bases). CDR3 length: 13 residues. The ends were cut back, 5 bases at V and 5 bases at J, with 13 bases in the middle. Per the germline V gene, CDR1 is SGHTA and CDR2 is FQGNSA. CDR3 protein: CASSPQGGDEQYF. CDR3 bases: TGTGCCAGCAGCCCTCAGGGAGGCGACGAGCAGTACTTC.

The table lists this clone with many counts. This chain joins TRBV25-1 and TRBJ1-6, with 8 bases aligning to TRBD1. The trim removed 6 bases at V and 8 bases at J, leaving 3 bases unmatched. CDR1 MGHDK and CDR2 SYGVNS come from the germline V gene. The CDR3 totals 13 residues. This CDR3 is CASRAQGDSPLHF. CDR3 sequence (DNA): TGTGCCAGCAGGGCACAGGGGGATTCACCCCTCCACTTT.

This clone showed up just once. This rearrangement joins TRBV6-5 to TRBJ2-2, with TRBD2 matching over 9 bases. Germline V lookup: CDR1 MNHEY, CDR2 SVGAGI. V lost 7 bases to trimming and J lost 4 bases; unmatched junction nucleotides: 7. The CDR3 extends over 15 amino acids. CDR3 DNA sequence: TGTGCCAGCACCCCTAGCGGGAAACGCACCGGGGAGCTGTTTTTT. It is translated as CASTPSGKRTGELFF.

This chain connects TRBV28 to TRBJ2-2; 8 bases are shared with TRBD1. This CDR3 region has 14 residues. Trimming took 7 bases from V and 6 from J; bases not matched to a gene: 7. CDR1 and CDR2 (germline): MDHEN, SYDVKM. The CDR3 DNA reads TGTGCCAGCACTGAGGACAGGGAGGCCGGGGAGCTGTTTTTT. This sequence encodes CASTEDREAGELFF.

The chain is built from TRBV27 and TRBJ1-1; 10 bases fit TRBD1. V shed 5 bases, J shed 5 bases, and the junction held 8 bases outside the gene matches. Germline V gives CDR1 MNHEY, CDR2 SMNVEV (reference sequence). The CDR3 extends over 15 amino acids. The CDR3 DNA reads as TGTGCCAGCAGTGCCCACGACAGGGGGCGGACTGAAGCTTTCTTT. This codes for CASSAHDRGRTEAFF.

The rearrangement uses TRBV5-5 and TRBJ1-1; 8 positions match TRBD1. Per the germline V gene, CDR1 is SGHKS and CDR2 is YYEKEE (reference sequence). With V trimmed by 4 bases and J by 6 bases, 14 bases remained unmatched. The CDR3 sequence is 16 residues long. The CDR3 DNA reads TGTGCCAGCAGCCCGTCAGGGGGCCTTGAAAGGTCTGAAGCTTTCTTT. Its translation is CASSPSGGLERSEAFF. Full variable domain (outside the CDR3, taken from reference TRBV5-5 and TRBJ1-1): DAGVTQSPTHLIKTRGQQVTLRCSPISGHKSVSWYQQVLGQGPQFIFQYYEKEERGRGNFPDRFSARQFPNYSSELNVNALLLGDSALYLCASSPSGGLERSEAFFGQGTRLTVV.

The chain links TRBV12-5 to TRBJ1-4; TRBD1 matches at 7 bases. This CDR3 has 15 residues. Germline trimming cut 1 base from V and 3 bases from J; bases unmatched to any gene: 2. The V gene's germline CDR1 is LGHNT and CDR2 FRNRAP. The CDR3: CASGLGRGSNEKLFF. CDR3 coding DNA: TGTGCTAGTGGTTTGGGCAGGGGGTCTAATGAAAAACTGTTTTTT.

This chain connects TRBV5-1 to TRBJ2-7, with TRBD1 identical over 7 bases. Trimming took 3 bases from V and 7 from J; bases not matched to a gene: 7. This CDR3 has 13 residues. Germline values: CDR1 SGHRS, CDR2 YFSETQ. The CDR3 DNA sequence: TGCGCCAGCAGCTCCACAGGGGATTGGGAGCAGTACTTC. It encodes CASSSTGDWEQYF.

V is TRBV5-1 and J is TRBJ2-6, with 7 bases aligning to TRBD1. The CDR3 consists of 21 residues. V gave up 2 bases and J gave up 0 bases; unmatched junction bases: 17. Germline V lookup: CDR1 SGHRS, CDR2 YFSETQ. CDR3 sequence (DNA): TGCGCCAGCAGCTTACGACCCCGACCCGGGACAGTAGACTCTGGGGCCAACGTCCTGACTTTC. This codes for CASSLRPRPGTVDSGANVLTF.

The chain links TRBV5-1 to TRBJ1-2, with D maybe TRBD1 (6 bases). Trimming shortened V by 4 bases and J by 6 bases, and 13 bases separated the two germline ends. The CDR3 extends over 13 amino acids. The germline CDR1 and CDR2 sequences are SGHRS and YFSETQ. The CDR3 loop is CASSEQGKDGYTF. CDR3 bases: TGCGCCAGCAGCGAACAGGGTAAAGATGGCTACACCTTC.

In this sample, this clone turned up a few times. The chain uses TRBV6-2 or TRBV6-3 and TRBJ2-7; the D gene is possibly TRBD2 (6 bases). V was pared by 6 bases and J by 2 bases, with 17 bases between. CDR3 length: 15 residues. The germline V gene encodes CDR1 MNHEY and CDR2 SVGEGT. Here the CDR3 reads CASSVDPRLAYEQYF. In DNA, the CDR3 is TGTGCCAGCAGCGTGGACCCTCGACTAGCCTACGAGCAGTACTTC.

The chain employs TRBV29-1 and TRBJ1-3, with 8 nucleotides matching TRBD1. Trimming removed 0 bases from V and 2 bases from J; junction bases left unmatched: 9. Looked up from germline, CDR1 is SQVTM and CDR2 is ANQGSEA. CDR3 length: 17 residues. CDR3 sequence: CSVEDRARGLAGNTIYF. The CDR3 DNA reads as TGCAGCGTTGAAGATAGGGCCAGGGGGCTGGCTGGAAACACCATATATTTT.

This chain joins TRBV9 and TRBJ2-7; 7 bases map to TRBD2. J was trimmed by 6 bases and V by 0 bases; bases with no gene match: 12. Germline V lookup: CDR1 SGDLS, CDR2 YYNGEE. This CDR3 spans 16 amino acids. CDR3 coding DNA: TGTGCCAGCAGCGTAGAAGGCGGGAGCGCCTCCGCCGAGCAGTACTTC. This codes for CASSVEGGSASAEQYF.

The chain uses TRBV18 and TRBJ2-6; D perhaps matches TRBD1 (5 bases). Germline loops: CDR1 KGHSH, CDR2 LQKENI. CDR3 size: 17 residues. Trimming shortened V by 4 bases and J by 0 bases, and 13 bases separated the two germline ends. The CDR3 reads CASSLGASGSGANVLTF. The DNA for the CDR3 is TGTGCCAGCTCACTAGGGGCTTCAGGCTCTGGGGCCAACGTCCTGACTTTC.

The J gene is TRBJ1-1, the V gene TRBV29-1; no firm D call. Germline values: CDR1 SQVTM, CDR2 ANQGSEA. V gave up 4 bases and J gave up 5 bases, with 14 bases separating them. The CDR3 runs 13 residues. CDR3 protein: CSVAGSARTEAFF. CDR3 sequence (DNA): TGCAGCGTTGCGGGGTCAGCTAGAACTGAAGCTTTCTTT.

This rearrangement joins TRBV18 to TRBJ2-7, with 7 bases matching TRBD1. V was clipped by 6 bases and J by 2 bases; unmatched bases: 7. From germline, CDR1 is KGHSH and CDR2 LQKENI. This CDR3 comprises 14 residues. The CDR3 reads CASSATGIAYEQYF. The CDR3 nucleotides are TGTGCCAGCTCCGCGACAGGGATCGCCTACGAGCAGTACTTC.

This chain uses TRBV5-1 with TRBJ2-1; 11 bases agree with TRBD2. Germline trimming cut 3 bases from V and 1 base from J; bases unmatched to any gene: 12. The CDR3 runs to 19 residues. In germline, CDR1 is SGHRS, CDR2 YFSETQ. Here the CDR3 DNA reads TGCGCCAGCAGCTCACAGGGAGGGCCTAGCGGGGGGTCCTACAATGAGCAGTTCTTC. Amino acids: CASSSQGGPSGGSYNEQFF.

This clone appeared once. The chain carries TRBV29-1 and TRBJ2-2, with 7 bases lining up with TRBD2. J lost 5 bases, V lost 5 bases, and 8 bases had no gene match. CDR3 size: 14 residues. Germline CDR1 SQVTM, CDR2 ANQGSEA. The CDR3, as DNA: TGCAGCGTTACTAGGCAGGGAGGGACCGGGGAGCTGTTTTTT. Encoded protein: CSVTRQGGTGELFF.

This clone was seen only a few times. DNA for the CDR3: TGTGCCAGCTCAGCAGGGGGACAGGACCAAGAGACCCAGTACTTC. This gives the protein CASSAGGQDQETQYF. The genes are TRBV18 and TRBJ2-5; 8 bases fit TRBD1. Germline lookup yields CDR1 KGHSH and CDR2 LQKENI. CDR3 length: 15 residues. V was pared by 5 bases and J by 0 bases, with 5 bases of the junction left unmatched.

The chain has TRBV18 and TRBJ1-5; D gene ambiguous. CDR1 KGHSH and CDR2 LQKENI come from the germline V gene. The CDR3 has 15 residues. V was shortened by 2 bases and J by 4 bases, with 12 bases between the two germline ends. Here the CDR3 reads CASSPAPDINQPQHF. In DNA, the CDR3 is TGTGCCAGCTCACCAGCCCCCGACATTAATCAGCCCCAGCATTTT.

This chain links TRBV28 with TRBJ2-7, with 10 positions matching TRBD1. The CDR3 is 15 amino acids. V dropped 5 bases and J dropped 7; count of bases not matched to a gene: 11. Germline-derived CDR1 and CDR2 are MDHEN and SYDVKM. Here the CDR3 DNA reads TGTGCCAGCAGTCCGACGGGACAGGGGATCTTGGAGCAGTACTTC. Translation: CASSPTGQGILEQYF.

V and J are TRBV6-2 or TRBV6-3 and TRBJ2-5; D is uncertain. V gave up 6 bases and J gave up 4 bases, with 15 bases separating them. The length of the CDR3 is 14 residues. CDR1 is MNHEY, CDR2 SVGEGT, per germline. As DNA, the CDR3 is TGTGCCAGCAGCATAATGACTCGGCGAGAGACCCAGTACTTC. This encodes CASSIMTRRETQYF.

This clone came up once. V usage is TRBV11-1 and J usage is TRBJ2-5; 8 bases align to TRBD2. The germline CDR1 and CDR2 sequences are SGHAT and FQDESV (reference sequence). The CDR3 spans 13 residues. The V and J ends lost 7 bases and 4 bases, in that order; junction bases with no gene match: 5. This CDR3 is CASTLAGRETQYF. The CDR3 bases are TGTGCCAGCACCCTAGCGGGCCGAGAGACCCAGTACTTC.

The chain uses TRBV6-6 and TRBJ2-3; tentative D call: TRBD2 (5 bases). The CDR3 has 15 residues. Germline V gene sequence: CDR1 MNHNY, CDR2 SVGAGI (reference sequence). The ends were cut back, 7 bases at V and 3 bases at J, with 17 bases in the middle. CDR3 coding DNA: TGTGCCAGCACCAACGGGCGGGTGCTGACAGATACGCAGTATTTT. It codes for CASTNGRVLTDTQYF.

The chain employs TRBV9 and TRBJ1-2; TRBD1 is a possible D gene (6 bases). The CDR3 runs to 13 residues. Trimming took off 9 bases at V and 0 bases at J, with 12 bases between the two ends. Germline CDR1 is SGDLS and CDR2 is YYNGEE. CDR3 in amino acids: CATTGTSNYGYTF. As DNA, the CDR3 is TGTGCCACTACAGGGACCTCTAACTATGGCTACACCTTC.

This sequence joins TRBV19 and TRBJ1-5, with TRBD1 as a possible D gene (5 bases). Germline V gene lookup returns CDR1 LNHDA and CDR2 SQIVND (reference sequence). V was shortened by 10 bases and J by 2 bases, with 12 bases between the two germline ends. The length of the CDR3 is 13 residues. The CDR3 is CATSGERNQPQHF. The CDR3 DNA sequence: TGTGCCACTTCGGGGGAGCGCAATCAGCCCCAGCATTTT.

The chain links TRBV6-5 to TRBJ2-7; 10 nucleotides match TRBD2. This CDR3 is 16 amino acids long. Germline CDR1 reads MNHEY; CDR2 reads SVGAGI. V was clipped by 2 bases and J by 5 bases; unmatched bases: 9. In DNA, the CDR3 is TGTGCCAGCAGTTACAGGCTAGCGGGAGAAGCCGACGAGCAGTACTTC. It specifies CASSYRLAGEADEQYF.

The rearrangement links TRBV19 to TRBJ1-2; 10 positions match TRBD1. This CDR3 comprises 15 residues. CDR1 and CDR2 (germline): LNHDA, SQIVND (reference sequence). V trimming: 6 bases; J trimming: 6 bases; junction bases outside the gene matches: 10. The CDR3 DNA is TGTGCCAGTAGAAGGGACAGGGGTGTCCAGGATGGCTACACCTTC. This sequence encodes CASRRDRGVQDGYTF.